The present entry profiles one TCR beta chain with its context. A read error may be the cause here, since a much bigger clone is one base away. The data stem from a study of blood T cells in healthy people across ages. The second PCR ran about 6 to 11 cycles with a sample-barcoded 5' primer and J-beta primers. Researchers report that a template-switch adaptor with 12 random nucleotides tagged each cDNA molecule. TCRdb ran MiXCR on the 5' RACE reads and lists one entry per CDR3 protein. The repertoire holds about 940,000 distinct CDR3 sequences, with roughly 50% as singletons. The sample taken for sequencing was blood. This sequence originates from a man aged 30 to 39 in good health.

The CDR3 here is CASSRVLAGTDTQYF. DNA of the CDR3: TGTGCCAGCAGCCGGGTACTAGCGGGCACAGATACGCAGTATTTT. The chain combines TRBV27 with TRBJ2-3, with 8 bases lining up with TRBD2. Germline CDR1 and CDR2: MNHEY and SMNVEV (reference sequence). J lost 1 base, V lost 6 bases, and 6 bases had no gene match. This CDR3 has 15 amino acids.